The 17 T cell receptor beta chains reported below all come from one sample, sequenced in a study of blood T cell repertoires in COVID-19. Assay: immunoSEQ multiplex PCR; the TCRdb copy retains only in-frame clones and omits some. Here the sample spans about 220,000 clones, around 84% being singletons. The sequencing sample was made of peripheral blood. The receptors here all came from a man aged 50 or older who had recovered from COVID-19.

The chain has TRBV5-5 and TRBJ1-5; 9 positions agree with TRBD1. Germline CDR1 SGHKS, CDR2 YYEKEE (reference sequence). J lost 10 bases, V lost 4 bases, and 12 bases had no gene match. There are 15 residues in the CDR3. CDR3 protein: CASSRDRDRSRPQHF. CDR3 in DNA: TGTGCCAGCAGCCGGGACAGGGACCGAAGTCGACCCCAGCATTTT. The full variable domain, its missing parts supplied by reference TRBV5-5 and TRBJ1-5, is DAGVTQSPTHLIKTRGQQVTLRCSPISGHKSVSWYQQVLGQGPQFIFQYYEKEERGRGNFPDRFSARQFPNYSSELNVNALLLGDSALYLCASSRDRDRSRPQHFGDGTRLSIL.

CDR3 coding DNA: TGTGCCAGCAGCTTGGGGACTCCGTTTCGGGAGCAGTACTTC. Translating gives CASSLGTPFREQYF. The J gene is TRBJ2-7, the V gene TRBV7-9, with D maybe TRBD2 (6 bases). The germline V and J ends were trimmed by 3 bases and 7 bases, with 16 bases remaining between them. This CDR3 comprises 14 residues. Germline CDR1 reads SEHNR; CDR2 reads FQNEAQ (reference sequence).

CDR3: CASSFDTGGMTGELFF. Here the CDR3 DNA reads TGCGCCAGCAGCTTCGATACGGGAGGGATGACCGGGGAGCTGTTTTTT. J is TRBJ2-2 and V is TRBV5-1; TRBD2 aligns across 8 bases. V trimming: 2 bases; J trimming: 5 bases; junction bases outside the gene matches: 8. Germline lookup yields CDR1 SGHRS and CDR2 YFSETQ. The length of the CDR3 is 16 residues.

CDR3 DNA sequence: TGTGCCAGCAGTCGTGGAGGGTTAGGGACCCAGTACTTC. Its protein product is CASSRGGLGTQYF. The J gene is TRBJ2-5, the V gene TRBV28, with D possibly matching TRBD2 (6 bases). CDR3 size: 13 residues. Germline values: CDR1 MDHEN, CDR2 SYDVKM. Trimming stripped 5 bases from V and 7 bases from J, with 14 bases between.

The chain is built from TRBV7-9 and TRBJ1-2; D remains unclear. The V end lost 5 bases, the J end lost 0 bases, and 7 bases lay between the germline ends. CDR3 length: 13 residues. Germline V gene sequence: CDR1 SEHNR, CDR2 FQNEAQ (reference sequence). The CDR3 DNA reads TGTGCCAGCAGCCAATACACTAACTATGGCTACACCTTC. It codes for CASSQYTNYGYTF.

The chain recombines TRBV13 with TRBJ1-2, with D perhaps matching TRBD1 (6 bases). Looked up from germline, CDR1 is PRHDT and CDR2 is FYEKMQ (reference sequence). V lost 2 bases to trimming and J lost 5 bases, with 9 bases between them. CDR3 length: 13 residues. The CDR3 region has the DNA TGTGCCAGCAGCTTAAGGGACAATTATGGCTACACCTTC. This encodes CASSLRDNYGYTF.

The V call is TRBV19, the J call TRBJ2-2, with 8 bases that match TRBD1. The CDR3 is 15 residues long. The V and J ends lost 6 bases and 3 bases, in that order; junction bases with no gene match: 6. CDR1 is LNHDA and CDR2 is SQIVND in the germline V gene (reference sequence). CDR3 protein: CASRRTGIDTGELFF. CDR3 in DNA: TGTGCCAGTAGGCGGACAGGGATTGACACCGGGGAGCTGTTTTTT.

This chain uses TRBV5-6 with TRBJ2-5; D might be TRBD2 (5 bases). The V gene lost 4 bases and the J gene lost 7 bases, with 8 bases spanning the gap. CDR3 size: 11 residues. CDR1 is SGHDT, CDR2 YYEEEE, per germline. Here the CDR3 reads CASSREGTQYF. As DNA, the CDR3 is TGTGCCAGCAGCCGAGAGGGGACCCAGTACTTC.

This chain's CDR3 is CASSPGGRETQYF. In nucleotides, the CDR3 is TGTGCCAGCAGCCCAGGGGGGAGGGAGACCCAGTACTTC. V is TRBV7-8 and J is TRBJ2-5; tentatively, D is TRBD1 (7 bases). The CDR3 consists of 13 residues. V lost 5 bases and J 5 bases, leaving 12 bases between the germline ends. CDR1 is SGHVS, CDR2 FQNEAQ, per germline.

The chain joins TRBV18 to TRBJ1-4; 7 bases align to TRBD1. V dropped 6 bases and J dropped 4; count of bases not matched to a gene: 8. CDR1 KGHSH and CDR2 LQKENI come from the germline V gene. The CDR3 has 15 residues. CDR3 in amino acids: CASSLGTDNNEKLFF. The CDR3 DNA follows: TGTGCCAGCTCCCTCGGGACAGATAATAATGAAAAACTGTTTTTT.

V is TRBV29-1 and J is TRBJ2-1, with D possibly TRBD2 on 6 matching bases. The CDR3 runs 12 residues. CDR1 SQVTM and CDR2 ANQGSEA come from the germline V gene. Trimming pared 1 base from V and 5 bases from J, leaving 6 bases between. Here the CDR3 reads CSVEGGDNEQFF. In DNA form, the CDR3 reads TGCAGCGTTGAAGGGGGGGACAATGAGCAGTTCTTC.

The V and J genes are TRBV5-1 and TRBJ2-7; 8 positions match TRBD2. Germline loops: CDR1 SGHRS, CDR2 YFSETQ. This CDR3 comprises 15 residues. The V gene end was trimmed by 6 bases and the J gene end by 2 bases; junction bases not matched to a gene: 10. CDR3 residues: CASTLGGSGTYEQYF. The CDR3 DNA is TGCGCCAGCACCCTGGGCGGTAGCGGGACCTACGAGCAGTACTTC.

This CDR3 is CASSRARDAGLGEQFF. The CDR3 DNA reads as TGTGCCAGCAGCCGGGCCCGGGACGCGGGGTTGGGTGAGCAGTTCTTC. This chain uses TRBV3-1 (or the pseudogene TRBV3-2) with TRBJ2-1, with D possibly being TRBD2 (6 bases). The V end lost 4 bases, the J end lost 9 bases, and 22 bases lay between the germline ends. Per the germline V gene, CDR1 is LGHDT and CDR2 is YNNKEL (reference sequence). The CDR3 is 16 amino acids.

As concerns this clone: Other DNA sequences from this sample encode an identical CDR3 as well. This chain links TRBV5-4 with TRBJ2-7, with TRBD2 as a possible D gene (5 bases). This CDR3 has 13 residues. V lost 2 bases to trimming and J lost 0 bases, with 6 bases between them. Germline V CDR1 and CDR2: SGHNT, YYREEE (reference sequence). CDR3 loop: CASSFGGSYEQYF. CDR3 nucleotides: TGTGCCAGCAGCTTTGGAGGCTCCTACGAGCAGTACTTC.

The chain is built from TRBV27 and TRBJ2-7; 8 positions match TRBD1. Germline V gene lookup returns CDR1 MNHEY and CDR2 SMNVEV (reference sequence). V lost 5 bases and J lost 6; bases outside the gene matches: 6. The CDR3 totals 13 residues. CDR3 protein: CASSLRDRREQYF. CDR3 nucleotides: TGTGCCAGCAGTCTCCGGGACAGGCGCGAGCAGTACTTC.

The chain employs TRBV5-8 and TRBJ1-4; TRBD1 is a possible D gene (5 bases). Germline lookup yields CDR1 SGHTS and CDR2 YDEGEE. This CDR3 spans 14 amino acids. Trimming removed 4 bases at V and 4 bases at J, with 11 bases between. The CDR3 spells CASSKGFGNEKLFF. CDR3 sequence (DNA): TGTGCCAGCAGCAAGGGGTTTGGTAATGAAAAACTGTTTTTT.

V is TRBV19 and J is TRBJ1-2, with D possibly being TRBD1 (5 bases). Germline assignment: CDR1 LNHDA and CDR2 SQIVND (reference sequence). V shed 2 bases and J shed 2 bases, with 9 bases lying between them. The CDR3 length is 14 residues. For the CDR3, the DNA is TGTGCCAGTAGTATAACTCCAGGGAACTATGGCTACACCTTC. Translating it yields CASSITPGNYGYTF.